Presented here are 23 T cell receptor beta chains from one specimen sequenced in a study of blood T cell repertoires in COVID-19. Clones were sequenced by immunoSEQ multiplex PCR, and TCRdb holds only the in-frame ones, with some missing. The sample holds hundreds of thousands of clones, roughly 83% seen once. The material sequenced was peripheral blood. Receptors were obtained from a woman between 45 and 60 years old with acute or convalescent COVID-19.

The V gene is TRBV28, the J gene TRBJ1-5; 10 bases map to TRBD1. Germline V lookup: CDR1 MDHEN, CDR2 SYDVKM. V lost 11 bases to trimming and J lost 5 bases; unmatched junction nucleotides: 6. The CDR3 length is 13 residues. This CDR3 is CAGRTGGDQPQHF. The CDR3, as DNA: TGTGCCGGCCGGACAGGGGGGGATCAGCCCCAGCATTTT. Full variable domain (remainder filled in from reference TRBV28 and TRBJ1-5): DVKVTQSSRYLVKRTGEKVFLECVQDMDHENMFWYRQDPGLGLRLIYFSYDVKMKEKGDIPEGYSVSREKKERFSLILESASTNQTSMYLCAGRTGGDQPQHFGDGTRLSIL.

This clone was detected a few times. The chain recombines TRBV5-8 with TRBJ1-3; a possible D gene is TRBD1 (6 bases). From germline, CDR1 is SGHTS and CDR2 YDEGEE. V lost 0 bases, J lost 4 bases, and 14 bases lay in between. The CDR3 is 16 residues long. The CDR3 bases are TGTGCCAGCAGCTTGGGGACAGTCTCGGCCGGAAACACCATATATTTT. Its protein product is CASSLGTVSAGNTIYF.

The chain joins TRBV6-2 or TRBV6-3 to TRBJ2-1, with 10 bases identical to TRBD2. The CDR3 sequence is 19 residues long. The V segment lost 2 bases and the J segment 0 bases; nucleotides outside the gene matches: 10. Germline CDR1 MNHEY, CDR2 SVGEGT. The CDR3 DNA is TGTGCCAGCAGTTACGGAAAGGGACTAGCGACTTACTCCTACAATGAGCAGTTCTTC. Residues: CASSYGKGLATYSYNEQFF.

This clone was recorded once. This rearrangement joins TRBV18 to TRBJ2-5, with 8 positions matching TRBD2. This CDR3 has 15 residues. The V gene end was trimmed by 3 bases and the J gene end by 3 bases; junction bases not matched to a gene: 6. The germline V gene has CDR1 KGHSH and CDR2 LQKENI. For the CDR3, the DNA is TGTGCCAGCTCACCGAGGGCGGGGGGAGAAGAGACCCAGTACTTC. It translates to CASSPRAGGEETQYF.

This chain connects TRBV30 to TRBJ2-7; 7 bases fit TRBD1. CDR3 length: 13 amino acids. Germline V gene data show CDR1 as GTSNPN and CDR2 as SVGIG (reference sequence). The ends lost 1 base at V and 3 bases at J; junction bases unmatched: 3. The CDR3 sequence: CAWSAGTVYEQYF. The CDR3 coding sequence is TGTGCCTGGAGTGCCGGGACAGTCTACGAGCAGTACTTC.

This chain connects TRBV7-9 to TRBJ1-4; no reliable D call. Trimming pared 5 bases from V and 7 bases from J, leaving 11 bases between. The CDR3 runs 13 residues. Germline values: CDR1 SEHNR, CDR2 FQNEAQ (reference sequence). CDR3 sequence: CASSPLAGEKLFF. In DNA, the CDR3 is TGTGCCAGCAGCCCCCTGGCAGGTGAAAAACTGTTTTTT.

CDR3 nucleotides: TGTGCCAGTAGTTCAGCGGGGTCAACTAATGAAAAACTGTTTTTT. It codes for CASSSAGSTNEKLFF. The chain employs TRBV19 and TRBJ1-4; D call uncertain. Germline V gene data show CDR1 as LNHDA and CDR2 as SQIVND (reference sequence). This CDR3 spans 15 amino acids. V was shortened by 5 bases and J by 0 bases, with 10 bases between the two germline ends.

J is TRBJ2-2 and V is TRBV28; D perhaps matches TRBD2 (5 bases). V lost 5 bases and J lost 5, with 9 bases in between. Germline V gene data show CDR1 as MDHEN and CDR2 as SYDVKM. The CDR3 runs to 13 residues. CDR3 protein: CASSGLRTGELFF. DNA of the CDR3: TGTGCCAGCAGTGGACTGAGGACCGGGGAGCTGTTTTTT.

This clone was detected once. The chain recombines TRBV10-3 with TRBJ2-3; 7 bases are shared with TRBD2. V dropped 2 bases and J dropped 6; count of bases not matched to a gene: 5. The length of the CDR3 is 14 residues. Germline V gene lookup returns CDR1 ENHRY and CDR2 SYGVKD. CDR3 DNA: TGTGCCATCAGTGAGCACGGGAGGAGTGATACGCAGTATTTT. This encodes CAISEHGRSDTQYF.

This clone appeared a single time. The chain couples TRBV16 to TRBJ1-1; a possible D gene is TRBD1 (5 bases). This CDR3 is built from 13 residues. The V and J ends lost 3 bases and 0 bases respectively, with 5 bases between them. Germline V CDR1 and CDR2: KGHSY, FQNENV. DNA of the CDR3: TGTGCCAGCAGCCAGACAGTGAACACTGAAGCTTTCTTT. Encoded protein: CASSQTVNTEAFF.

The chain couples TRBV9 to TRBJ2-7; unclear D gene. Germline assignment: CDR1 SGDLS and CDR2 YYNGEE. The CDR3 runs to 14 residues. The germline V and J ends were trimmed by 0 bases and 2 bases, with 9 bases remaining between them. The CDR3 sequence: CASSVGQAAYEQYF. CDR3 bases: TGTGCCAGCAGCGTAGGGCAGGCCGCCTACGAGCAGTACTTC.

V gene TRBV2 combines with J gene TRBJ2-7; 10 bases are a match to TRBD2. The CDR3 has 13 amino acids. The germline CDR1 and CDR2 sequences are SNHLY and FYNNEI. V lost 7 bases and J lost 0; bases outside the gene matches: 0. CDR3: CASKREGSYEQYF. CDR3 in DNA: TGTGCCAGCAAGCGGGAGGGCTCCTACGAGCAGTACTTC.

V is TRBV28 and J is TRBJ1-3; D is unclear. The length of the CDR3 is 13 residues. The V end lost 4 bases, the J end lost 0 bases, and 4 bases lay between the germline ends. Germline CDR1 is MDHEN and CDR2 is SYDVKM. In DNA, the CDR3 is TGTGCCAGCAGTTACACCTCTGGAAACACCATATATTTT. Its translation: CASSYTSGNTIYF. The full variable domain, in which reference TRBV28 and TRBJ1-3 provide the parts outside the CDR3, is DVKVTQSSRYLVKRTGEKVFLECVQDMDHENMFWYRQDPGLGLRLIYFSYDVKMKEKGDIPEGYSVSREKKERFSLILESASTNQTSMYLCASSYTSGNTIYFGEGSWLTVV.

The chain combines TRBV19 with TRBJ1-3, with D uncertain. V was cut by 8 bases and J by 1 base, with 9 bases left in between. Germline V gene sequence: CDR1 LNHDA, CDR2 SQIVND (reference sequence). The CDR3 length is 13 residues. The CDR3 sequence: CASGPMSGNTIYF. The CDR3 DNA sequence: TGTGCCAGTGGCCCAATGTCTGGAAACACCATATATTTT.

In regard to this clone: Other DNA variants within this sample encode the same CDR3. The V and J genes are TRBV28 and TRBJ1-1; D gene uncertain. CDR3 length: 12 amino acids. V shed 6 bases and J shed 5 bases, with 10 bases lying between them. Germline loops: CDR1 MDHEN, CDR2 SYDVKM. The CDR3 DNA sequence: TGTGCCAGCAGCCTACGTTCGACTGAAGCTTTCTTT. Translated: CASSLRSTEAFF.

The chain links TRBV6-4 to TRBJ2-1, with 8 bases aligning to TRBD2. The V segment lost 8 bases and the J segment 7 bases; nucleotides outside the gene matches: 7. The CDR3 has 13 amino acids. CDR1 MRHNA and CDR2 SNTAGT come from the germline V gene. The CDR3 sequence: CASRGGLGNEQFF. The DNA for the CDR3 is TGTGCCAGCCGGGGGGGCCTGGGTAATGAGCAGTTCTTC.

The chain joins TRBV2 to TRBJ2-5, with 9 nucleotides matching TRBD1. Trimming at V came to 7 bases and at J to 3 bases, leaving 3 bases not matched to a gene. The CDR3 has 13 amino acids. Germline assignment: CDR1 SNHLY and CDR2 FYNNEI. CDR3 amino acids: CASKRDREETQYF. DNA for the CDR3: TGTGCCAGCAAACGGGACAGGGAAGAGACCCAGTACTTC.

The table lists this clone with a few counts. V gene TRBV5-5 combines with J gene TRBJ1-5; no clear D. The CDR3 has 14 amino acids. V was trimmed by 4 bases and J by 0 bases, leaving 8 bases between them. Germline V gene data show CDR1 as SGHKS and CDR2 as YYEKEE (reference sequence). In DNA form, the CDR3 reads TGTGCCAGCAGCAGGAGTTATAGCAATCAGCCCCAGCATTTT. Protein product: CASSRSYSNQPQHF. The variable domain in full, completed from reference TRBV5-5 and TRBJ1-5, reads DAGVTQSPTHLIKTRGQQVTLRCSPISGHKSVSWYQQVLGQGPQFIFQYYEKEERGRGNFPDRFSARQFPNYSSELNVNALLLGDSALYLCASSRSYSNQPQHFGDGTRLSIL.

This chain connects TRBV7-9 to TRBJ1-2; 7 nucleotides align to TRBD1. This CDR3 region has 13 residues. The V segment lost 4 bases and the J segment 2 bases; nucleotides outside the gene matches: 1. Per germline, CDR1 SEHNR and CDR2 FQNEAQ (reference sequence). The CDR3 sequence: CASSWGQNYGYTF. CDR3 nucleotide sequence: TGTGCCAGCAGCTGGGGACAGAACTATGGCTACACCTTC.

CDR3 coding DNA: TGTGCCAGCAGCCTTGGGACAGGGGGGTTAGGTGAGCAGTACTTC. It specifies CASSLGTGGLGEQYF. The genes are TRBV3-1 (or the pseudogene TRBV3-2) and TRBJ2-7; TRBD1 matches 11 bases. The CDR3 runs to 15 residues. CDR1 is LGHDT and CDR2 is YNNKEL in the germline V gene (reference sequence). The junction had 9 bases not matched to a gene; V was cut back by 4 bases and J by 7 bases.

The chain uses TRBV13 and TRBJ1-6, with D perhaps matching TRBD1 (6 bases). Between the trimmed V and J ends, which lost 5 bases and 7 bases, there was a span of 18 bases. The CDR3 length is 16 residues. Germline V lookup: CDR1 PRHDT, CDR2 FYEKMQ (reference sequence). The CDR3 is CASSPGTGSGNSPLHF. CDR3 coding DNA: TGTGCCAGCAGCCCGGGAACAGGGTCGGGAAATTCACCCCTCCACTTT.

This sequence joins TRBV10-3 and TRBJ1-4, with D uncertain. The CDR3 has 13 amino acids. Germline values: CDR1 ENHRY, CDR2 SYGVKD. The germline V and J ends were trimmed by 6 bases and 5 bases, with 10 bases remaining between them. The chain's CDR3 is CAISDGKNEKLFF. In nucleotides, the CDR3 is TGTGCCATCAGCGACGGGAAAAATGAAAAACTGTTTTTT.

The rearrangement links TRBV6-5 to TRBJ2-3; D is ambiguous. In germline, CDR1 is MNHEY, CDR2 SVGAGI. Deletions cut 6 bases from V and 8 bases from J, with 15 bases between. This CDR3 spans 13 amino acids. This CDR3 reads CASSRAEFSTQYF. CDR3 DNA: TGTGCCAGCAGCCGCGCGGAATTTAGTACGCAGTATTTT.